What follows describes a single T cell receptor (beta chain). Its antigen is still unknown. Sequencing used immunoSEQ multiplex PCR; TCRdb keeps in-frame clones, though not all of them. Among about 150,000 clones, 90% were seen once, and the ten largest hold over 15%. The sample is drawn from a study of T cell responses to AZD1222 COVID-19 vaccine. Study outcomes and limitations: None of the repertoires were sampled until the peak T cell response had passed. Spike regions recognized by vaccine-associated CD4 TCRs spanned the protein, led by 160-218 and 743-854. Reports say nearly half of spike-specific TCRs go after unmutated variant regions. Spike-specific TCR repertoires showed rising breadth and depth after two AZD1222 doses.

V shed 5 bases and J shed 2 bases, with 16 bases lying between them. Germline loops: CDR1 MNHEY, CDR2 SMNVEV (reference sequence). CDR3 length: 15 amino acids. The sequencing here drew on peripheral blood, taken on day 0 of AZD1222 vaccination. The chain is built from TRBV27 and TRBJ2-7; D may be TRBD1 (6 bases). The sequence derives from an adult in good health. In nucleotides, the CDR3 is TGTGCCAGCAGTCCCCTCTCGACAGGTACCTACGAGCAGTACTTC. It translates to CASSPLSTGTYEQYF.